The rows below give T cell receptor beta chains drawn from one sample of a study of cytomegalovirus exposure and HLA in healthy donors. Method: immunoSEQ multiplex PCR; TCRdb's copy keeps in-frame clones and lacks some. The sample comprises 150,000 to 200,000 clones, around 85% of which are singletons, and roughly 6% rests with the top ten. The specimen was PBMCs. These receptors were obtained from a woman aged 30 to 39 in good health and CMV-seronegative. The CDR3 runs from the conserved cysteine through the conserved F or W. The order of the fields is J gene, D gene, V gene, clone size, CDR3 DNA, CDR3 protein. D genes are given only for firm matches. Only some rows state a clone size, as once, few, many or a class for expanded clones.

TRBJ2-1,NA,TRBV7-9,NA,TGTGCCAGCAGCTCTCGGGAGTCCACGGGCAATGAGCAGTTCTTC,CASSSRESTGNEQFF
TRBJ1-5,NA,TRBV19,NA,TGTGCCAGTAGTATAATGAGTCAGCCCCAGCATTTT,CASSIMSQPQHF
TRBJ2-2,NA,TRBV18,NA,TGTGCCAGCTCACCACGCCTACAGGGAATGGACACCGGGGAGCTGTTTTTT,CASSPRLQGMDTGELFF
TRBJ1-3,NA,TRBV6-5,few,TGTGCCACCCAACAGACCTCTGGAAACACCATATATTTT,CATQQTSGNTIYF
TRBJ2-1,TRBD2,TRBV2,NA,TGTGCCAGCCTCACTAGCGGGGTAGTTAATGAGCAGTTCTTC,CASLTSGVVNEQFF
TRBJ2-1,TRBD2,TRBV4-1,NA,TGCGCCAGCAGCCTGACTAGCGGGGACCCCTACAATGAGCAGTTCTTC,CASSLTSGDPYNEQFF
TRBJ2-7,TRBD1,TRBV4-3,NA,TGCGCCAGCAGCCCCAGCCGGACAGGGGATTACGAGCAGTACTTC,CASSPSRTGDYEQYF
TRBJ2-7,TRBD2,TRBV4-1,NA,TGCGCCAGCAGCCTCCACCCTAGCGGAGATTACGAGCAGTACTTC,CASSLHPSGDYEQYF
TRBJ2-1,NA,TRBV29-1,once,TGCAGCGTTGAAGTCCCGACCCGACGGGACAATGAGCAGTTCTTC,CSVEVPTRRDNEQFF
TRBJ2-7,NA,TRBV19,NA,TGTGCCAGTAGTAGTCCGACAGGAGACTACGAGCAGTACTTC,CASSSPTGDYEQYF
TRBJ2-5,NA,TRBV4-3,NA,TGCGCCAGCAGCCAAGATCATGTCGGAGAGACCCAGTACTTC,CASSQDHVGETQYF
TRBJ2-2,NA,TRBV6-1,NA,TGTGCCAGCCGTTCGGGCGGGGTCGACACCGGGGAGCTGTTTTTT,CASRSGGVDTGELFF
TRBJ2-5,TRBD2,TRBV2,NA,TGTGCCAGCAGTTGGACTAGCGGGAGAGGAGAGACCCAGTACTTC,CASSWTSGRGETQYF
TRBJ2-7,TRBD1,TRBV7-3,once,TGTGCCAGCAGCCCCGGGACAGGGGGCAATGACGAGCAGTACTTC,CASSPGTGGNDEQYF
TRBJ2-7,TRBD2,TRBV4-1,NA,TGCGCCAGCAGCCTAAAGGGGACTAGCGGGGGGGCACCGGCCTACGAGCAGTACTTC,CASSLKGTSGGAPAYEQYF
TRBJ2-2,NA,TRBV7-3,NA,TGTGCCAGCAGCTTTGGCCAGCGGACCGGGGAGCTGTTTTTT,CASSFGQRTGELFF
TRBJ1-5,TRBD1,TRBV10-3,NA,TGTGCCATCAGGGAACAGGGGGATAATCAGCCCCAGCATTTT,CAIREQGDNQPQHF
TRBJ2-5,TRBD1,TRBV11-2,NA,TGTGCCAGCAGCCACTATGGACAGGCTCAAGAGACCCAGTACTTC,CASSHYGQAQETQYF
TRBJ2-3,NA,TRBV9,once,TGTGCCAGCAGCGTAGGAGTTATGGGAACGGATACGCAGTATTTT,CASSVGVMGTDTQYF
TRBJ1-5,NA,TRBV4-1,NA,TGCGCCAGCAGCCAAAGAGTCGAGGACCAGCCCCAGCATTTT,CASSQRVEDQPQHF
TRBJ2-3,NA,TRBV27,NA,TGTGCCAGCAGACTGGATCGCCTAGCGCGCACAGATACGCAGTATTTT,CASRLDRLARTDTQYF
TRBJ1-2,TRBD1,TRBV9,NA,TGTGCCAGCAGAGATCCGGACAGGGGGCGTGAAGGCTACACCTTC,CASRDPDRGREGYTF